The entry below gives a single T cell receptor (beta chain) sequence along with its context. The sample contains more than one DNA sequence encoding this CDR3. The source of the sample is a study of control samples from healthy donors and cancer patients. Germline V gene sequence: CDR1 MNHEY, CDR2 SVGEGT. V was trimmed by 5 bases and J by 1 base, leaving 12 bases between them. This CDR3 is 15 amino acids long. Clones were read by immunoSEQ multiplex PCR, and TCRdb kept only the in-frame ones, dropping some. The sample has some 28,000 clones, around three quarters seen once. The TCR sequence derives from a man aged 60 to 75 with head and neck cancer. The sequenced sample consisted of PBMCs. The chain links TRBV6-2 or TRBV6-3 to TRBJ1-5; D might be TRBD1 (6 bases). CDR3 residues: CASSQPGQSNQPQHF. CDR3 nucleotides: TGTGCCAGCAGTCAGCCCGGACAGAGCAATCAGCCCCAGCATTTT.